Included here is one T cell receptor (beta chain) sequence, with context. The antigen is unknown. TCRdb re-derived calls from the RT-PCR reads in MiXCR, one entry per CDR3 protein. Of hundreds of thousands of distinct CDR3 sequences detected, around 14% appear once; the ten largest clones hold less than 9%. This sample stems from a study of response to subunit inactivated influenza vaccine. Germline loops: CDR1 SGHTA, CDR2 FQGNSA. The CDR3 is 17 amino acids. V shed 5 bases and J shed 4 bases, with 18 bases lying between them. Findings and limits, study-wide: The authors put forward the suggestion that each seasonal influenza vaccination may bring in only a limited number of new T cells.

The sample was PBMCs from blood, taken roughly 2 weeks before vaccination. The V and J genes are TRBV7-2 and TRBJ1-6, with a tentative D call TRBD1 (6 bases). This clonotype was sampled from a man in his forties or fifties who received an inactivated influenza vaccine. CDR3 sequence: CASSLDSPRGYNSPLHF. Here the CDR3 DNA reads TGTGCCAGCAGCCTGGACAGCCCCCGGGGATATAATTCACCCCTCCACTTT.